The sequence of this T cell receptor beta chain was determined in a study of blood T cell repertoires in COVID-19. At the level of the study: Nucleic acid was either cDNA or gDNA, and it came from T cells, B-cell-depleted T cells, or PBMCs.

The CDR3 is 14 residues long. The V gene's germline CDR1 is SGHDT and CDR2 YYEEEE. V lost 5 bases and J lost 4, with 15 bases in between. Clones were sequenced by immunoSEQ multiplex PCR, and TCRdb holds only the in-frame ones, with some missing. This table holds roughly 140,000 clones, 80% to 85% found once. The receptor's source is a human donor in a cohort sampled during active COVID-19. The material sequenced was peripheral blood. The genes are TRBV5-6 and TRBJ1-2; D unresolved. This CDR3 reads CASRLGRGSYGYTF. CDR3 bases: TGTGCCAGCAGACTAGGACGGGGATCCTATGGCTACACCTTC.